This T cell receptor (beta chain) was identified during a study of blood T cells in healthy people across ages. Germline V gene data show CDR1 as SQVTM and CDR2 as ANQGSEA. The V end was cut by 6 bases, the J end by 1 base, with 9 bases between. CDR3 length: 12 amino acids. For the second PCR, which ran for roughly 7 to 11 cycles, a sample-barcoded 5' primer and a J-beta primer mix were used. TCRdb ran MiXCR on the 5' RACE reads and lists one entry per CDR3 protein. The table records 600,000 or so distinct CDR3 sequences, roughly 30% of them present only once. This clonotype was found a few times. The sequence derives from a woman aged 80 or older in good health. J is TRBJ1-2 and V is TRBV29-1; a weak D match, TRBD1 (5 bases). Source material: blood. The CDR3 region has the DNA TGCAGCGTCCATCAGGGTAACTATGGCTACACCTTC. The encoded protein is CSVHQGNYGYTF.